The clone carrying this T cell receptor (beta chain) was seen ten or more times. The target antigen is unknown. This specimen comes from a study of T-cell memory formation after mild COVID-19. Findings and caveats of the study: Several responding clones turned up in pre-infection memory, indicating that cross-reactive memory may have taken part. Whether day 37 second-wave clones are SARS-CoV-2-specific was not confirmed. Later expanders leaned CD4+, whereas day 15 to 85 contracting clones were balanced CD4/CD8.

The CDR3 runs to 14 residues. The V gene's germline CDR1 is MNHEY and CDR2 SVGAGI. V gave up 5 bases and J gave up 0 bases, with 9 bases separating them. 5'RACE with constant-segment primers yielded barcoded, UMI-tagged TCR alpha and TCR beta cDNA libraries. TCRdb used MiXCR to reprocess the 5' RACE reads, holding one entry per CDR3 protein. The table records about 190,000 distinct CDR3 sequences, more than 25% of them present only once. The clonotype was recovered from an adult woman who had mild COVID-19 (a few samples of this study predate the infection). Cell type and time point are not known. Specimen: PBMCs or a T cell subset sorted from them (not recorded which). The chain combines TRBV6-5 with TRBJ2-3; D uncertain. In nucleotides, the CDR3 is TGTGCCAGCAGTCGCATAGCTAGCACAGATACGCAGTATTTT. Translation gives CASSRIASTDTQYF.